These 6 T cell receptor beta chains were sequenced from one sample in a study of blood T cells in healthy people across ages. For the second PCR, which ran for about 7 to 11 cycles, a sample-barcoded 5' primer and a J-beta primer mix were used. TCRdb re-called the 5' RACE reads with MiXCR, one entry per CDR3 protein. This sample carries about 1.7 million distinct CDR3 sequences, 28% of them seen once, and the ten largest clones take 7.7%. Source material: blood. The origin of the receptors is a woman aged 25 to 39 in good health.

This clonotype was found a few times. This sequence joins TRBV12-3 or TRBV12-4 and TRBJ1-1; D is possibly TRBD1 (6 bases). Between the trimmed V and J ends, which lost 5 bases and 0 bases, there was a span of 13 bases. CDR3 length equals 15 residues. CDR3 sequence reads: CASSLMTGLNTEAFF. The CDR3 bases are TGTGCCAGCAGTCTTATGACAGGCTTGAACACTGAAGCTTTCTTT.

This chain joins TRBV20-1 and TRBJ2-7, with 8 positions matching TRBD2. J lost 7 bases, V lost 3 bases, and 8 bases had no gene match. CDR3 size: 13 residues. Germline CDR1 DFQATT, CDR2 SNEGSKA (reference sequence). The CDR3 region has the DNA TGCAGTGCTAGCCCTAGCGGGCAATCAGAGCAGTACTTC. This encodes CSASPSGQSEQYF.

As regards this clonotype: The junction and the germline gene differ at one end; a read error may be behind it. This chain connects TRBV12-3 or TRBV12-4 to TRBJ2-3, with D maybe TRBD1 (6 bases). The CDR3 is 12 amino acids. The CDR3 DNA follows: TGTGCCAGCAGTCTGGACAGAGATGCGCAGTATTTT. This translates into CASSLDRDAQYF.

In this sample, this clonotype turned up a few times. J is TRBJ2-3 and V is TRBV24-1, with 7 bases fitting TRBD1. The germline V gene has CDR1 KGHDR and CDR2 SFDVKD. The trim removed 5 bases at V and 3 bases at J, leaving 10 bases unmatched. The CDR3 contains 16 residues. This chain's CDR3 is CATSVGRGPWTDTQYF. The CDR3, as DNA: TGTGCCACCAGTGTAGGTAGGGGGCCATGGACAGATACGCAGTATTTT.

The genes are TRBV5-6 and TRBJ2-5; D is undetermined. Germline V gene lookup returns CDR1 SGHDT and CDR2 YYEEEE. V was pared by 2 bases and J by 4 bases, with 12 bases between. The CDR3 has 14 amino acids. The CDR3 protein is CASSFHSFGETQYF. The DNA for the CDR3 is TGTGCCAGCAGCTTCCACAGTTTCGGAGAGACCCAGTACTTC.

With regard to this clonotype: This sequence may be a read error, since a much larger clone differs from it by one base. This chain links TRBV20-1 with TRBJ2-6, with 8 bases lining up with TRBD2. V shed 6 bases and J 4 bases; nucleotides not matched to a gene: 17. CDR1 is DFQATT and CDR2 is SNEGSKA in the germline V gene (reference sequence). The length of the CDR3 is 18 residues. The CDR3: CSAPEPGPAGVGANVLTF. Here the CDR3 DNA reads TGCAGTGCCCCTGAGCCGGGACCAGCGGGAGTGGGGGCCAACGTCCTGACTTTC.